This T cell receptor beta chain was sequenced during a study of control samples from healthy donors and cancer patients. The germline gives CDR1 KGHDR, CDR2 SFDVKD. This CDR3 is 14 amino acids long. Trimming removed 3 bases from V and 2 bases from J, with 7 bases in between. Using immunoSEQ multiplex PCR, the repertoire was profiled, and TCRdb retains in-frame clones only, with some absent. The data show 100,000 to 120,000 clones, approximately 84% seen once. The sequenced sample was blood. This receptor was obtained from a man aged 18 to 30 in good health. The chain is built from TRBV24-1 and TRBJ1-5, with D uncertain. This CDR3 is CATSDRWGNQPQHF. As DNA, the CDR3 is TGTGCCACCAGTGATCGGTGGGGCAATCAGCCCCAGCATTTT.